Listed here are 7 T cell receptor beta chains from one sample, sequenced in a study of blood T cells in healthy people across ages. A J-beta primer mix and a sample-barcoded 5' primer were used in a second PCR of about 7 to 12 cycles. One entry per CDR3 protein results from TCRdb running MiXCR on the 5' RACE reads. The top ten clones hold approximately 10% of a sample with roughly 560,000 distinct CDR3 sequences, around 24% of them seen once. These same data were also listed under a study on T cells of mothers and their children.

Sample: blood. These receptor sequences come from a boy younger than 18 in good health.

This chain uses TRBV10-3 with TRBJ2-7; D ambiguous. Deletions cut 4 bases from V and 1 base from J, with 11 bases between. Germline values: CDR1 ENHRY, CDR2 SYGVKD. The CDR3 totals 14 residues. As DNA, the CDR3 is TGTGCCATCAGTGTGGCTAGTTCATCCTACGAGCAGTACTTC. It encodes CAISVASSSYEQYF.

The chain links TRBV20-1 to TRBJ2-1, with 12 positions matching TRBD2. V was pared by 6 bases and J by 5 bases, with 8 bases of the junction left unmatched. Germline values: CDR1 DFQATT, CDR2 SNEGSKA (reference sequence). The CDR3 contains 15 residues. The CDR3 loop reads CSAPTRTSGNNEQFF. CDR3 nucleotides: TGCAGTGCCCCTACGCGGACTAGCGGGAACAATGAGCAGTTCTTC.

This clonotype was counted between two and nine times. The chain is built from TRBV28 and TRBJ2-7; D is uncertain. Germline V gives CDR1 MDHEN, CDR2 SYDVKM. With 3 bases removed from V and 7 bases from J, the gap between germline ends came to 13 bases. There are 13 residues in the CDR3. CDR3 region: CASSFEALQEQYF. The CDR3 DNA sequence: TGTGCCAGCAGTTTTGAAGCGTTACAAGAGCAGTACTTC.

The sample holds many counts of this clonotype. This chain joins TRBV7-3 and TRBJ2-5; TRBD1 might be the D (5 bases). Germline V gene data show CDR1 as SGHTA and CDR2 as FQGTGA. This CDR3 has 13 amino acids. The V end lost 5 bases, the J end lost 5 bases, and 12 bases lay between the germline ends. The DNA of the CDR3 is TGTGCCAGCAGCCCAGGGATTCGGGAGACCCAGTACTTC. It encodes CASSPGIRETQYF.

The rearrangement links TRBV4-2 to TRBJ2-1, with D perhaps given as TRBD1 or TRBD2 (5 bases each). Trimming cost V 4 bases and J 3 bases, with 10 bases left between them. This CDR3 comprises 14 residues. CDR1 and CDR2 from the germline V gene are LGHNA and YNFKEQ. The DNA for the CDR3 is TGTGCCAGCAGCCCGGGGACCATCTACAATGAGCAGTTCTTC. It codes for CASSPGTIYNEQFF.

This clonotype was observed a few times. This chain uses TRBV24-1 with TRBJ2-5, with 11 bases that match TRBD1. Gene TRBJ2-1 matches the end of the DNA better, so the J call may be wrong. The CDR3 runs to 16 residues. Germline V gene lookup returns CDR1 KGHDR and CDR2 SFDVKD. The CDR3 DNA is TGTGCCACCAGTGATGCGGACAGGGGGCCCTACAATGAGCAGTTCTTC. It specifies CATSDADRGPYNEQFF.

This clonotype was seen a few times. The chain combines TRBV5-1 with TRBJ2-6; TRBD2 might be the D (6 bases). V lost 4 bases and J 0 bases, leaving 14 bases between the germline ends. The CDR3 totals 17 residues. CDR1 SGHRS and CDR2 YFSETQ come from the germline V gene. The CDR3 DNA follows: TGCGCCAGCAGCCTGGAGGGTAGCCACTCTGGGGCCAACGTCCTGACTTTC. This sequence encodes CASSLEGSHSGANVLTF.